The source of this T cell receptor beta chain is a study of shared T cell receptors in the human thymus. V was pared by 0 bases and J by 4 bases, with 9 bases of the junction left unmatched. CDR3 length equals 16 residues. Germline V CDR1 and CDR2: SGHNT, YYREEE (reference sequence). Clones were sequenced by immunoSEQ multiplex PCR, and TCRdb holds only the in-frame ones, with some missing. The sample has approximately 760,000 clones, approximately 85% seen once. A further study also used this sample, focusing on human thymus T cells. This second report adds: Corrective surgery for congenital heart defects was being performed on the healthy Finnish infants who were the donors. The study used thymus tissue resected during corrective heart surgery. Related research examined unrelated individuals and reported that their thymic repertoires overlapped highly.

The sample comprised thymocytes. The receptor's source is a girl less than two years old with a congenital heart defect. The chain links TRBV5-4 to TRBJ1-2; 7 bases agree with TRBD1. The CDR3 is CASSLAETGPTYGYTF. Here the CDR3 DNA reads TGTGCCAGCAGCTTGGCCGAGACAGGGCCCACCTATGGCTACACCTTC.